The subject of this entry is one TCR beta chain. The antigen it recognizes is unknown. There are no base qualities to consult, and no much larger clone falls within one base. At the DNA level, this CDR3 is encoded by other sequences in the same sample as well. From a lookup of the germline V gene, CDR1 and CDR2 are SGHRS and YFSETQ. The CDR3 starts with the cysteine, ends with the phenylalanine, and has 14 residues. Kept here is only the CDR3 DNA, which spans 42 bases and is read in frame from base 1. V is clipped by 0 bases and J by 0 bases, and the sequence between their germline boundaries is 7 bases long. Using the deep immunoSEQ assay, TCR CDR3 regions were amplified from genomic DNA by multiplex PCR. For each cell subset, the extracted genomic DNA was distributed evenly across all wells of several immunoSEQ 96-well plates, and each plate served as one replicate. Each replicate PCR for sorted subsets received about 210 ng genomic DNA, equal to about 30,000 T cell genomes. Purified libraries were measured with a Qubit 3.0 fluorometer, size-checked on a Bioanalyzer 2100, and measured again with the KAPA Library Quantification kit. A separate single-read 150-cycle Illumina NextSeq 550 flow cell was used to sequence each immunoSEQ 96-well plate. The authors processed their data as follows. Because the immunoSEQ output included only junctional sequences and no quality scores, the filtering could not be the same as the filtering used for full-length reads. To assign V/J genes and CDR3, sequences were annotated using PyIR, a Python wrapper for IgBLAST v1.9, with IMGT germline references. Reads were removed for weak V/J assignments (E-value above 1e-6), missing CDR3, stop codons, out-of-frame junctions, or ambiguous translated residues. A V3J clonotype was defined by an identical inferred V gene, J gene, and CDR3 amino acid sequence. The percentage overlap between two repertoires was calculated by dividing the number of shared unique clonotypes by the size of the smaller repertoire. Richness of each repertoire was evaluated using RTK rarefaction, the Chao1 estimator, and Recon v2.1 estimates of unobserved clonotypes. For all TCRbeta clonotypes obtained by the gDNA method from a few donors, generation probabilities were computed with OLGA. As stored in TCRdb, this immuneACCESS dataset retains in-frame rearrangements with V and J assigned. A fraction of the clones does not appear; measured against another copy, unresolved V genes explain less than half of the discrepancy, and the remainder lacks a known reason. The DNA was the basis for D and trimming; V, J and clone size are from that table. This sample lists 1.4 million or so clones; 98% were detected once. The ten largest clonotypes hold about 0.35% of the sample.

The donors were healthy, HIV-negative adults who had no recently reported acute infections or vaccinations. Every donor was a Caucasian adult living in Nashville, Tennessee, USA. CD4+ T cells were enriched through magnetic negative selection, after which naive cells were positively selected on CD45RA and the remaining negative fraction served as the memory subset. After blood collection by leukapheresis, PBMCs were isolated using Ficoll-Histopaque density gradient centrifugation and then cryopreserved in the vapor phase of liquid nitrogen. Analytical flow cytometry was used to check the purity and quantity of each magnetically sorted T cell population. Each sorted fraction had its genomic DNA isolated and then quantified by UV absorbance on a Nanodrop 2000c. This sample stems from a study of shared clonotypes between healthy human individuals (dated by TCRdb to the early 2020s). Notes on the research overall: A couple of women and a few men aged 18 to 49 years were included in the cohort. For each donor, CD4 naive and CD4 memory were each given three plates, CD8 naive was given two plates, and CD8 memory was given one plate. Leukapheresis yielded between about 0.85 and 9 billion PBMCs per donor. Different laboratories and diverse techniques were used to prepare libraries and sequence TCR repertoires, to increase sequencing depth and limit assay-specific biases. To estimate repertoire size and how much clonotypes are shared between individuals, the study performed deep sequencing of blood TCR repertoires from five healthy adults. The research as a whole found: Across a handful of donors, around 5.4% of naive CD4, roughly 3.5% of naive CD8, about 2% of memory CD4, and under 0.45% of memory CD8 clonotypes were shared. Rarefaction of sorted-subset datasets indicated incomplete sequencing despite the large sequencing depth. Pairwise subsampling indicated that sequencing depth was expected to affect the degree of clonotype sharing among donors. Sampling was limited to blood, and TCR repertoires in tissue likely differ from TCR repertoires in blood. Compared with non-shared clonotypes, the clonotypes found in all four sorted-subset donors had higher generation probabilities. Estimated clonotype richness was generally larger for naive than for memory subsets. The small number of donors limited the genetic and exposure-history diversity represented.

The TCR originated in a man aged 25-40 years in good health. This sequence uses TRBV5-1 and TRBJ2-7; the D gene identity is not certain. The source material was naive CD4+ T cells sorted from blood. The intended sense of this specimen's cell subset or site label: CD45RA+ positively selected. Read as DNA, the sequence is TGCGCCAGCAGCTTGGCCAGCTCCTCCTACGAGCAGTACTTC. Translated, it reads CASSLASSSYEQYF.